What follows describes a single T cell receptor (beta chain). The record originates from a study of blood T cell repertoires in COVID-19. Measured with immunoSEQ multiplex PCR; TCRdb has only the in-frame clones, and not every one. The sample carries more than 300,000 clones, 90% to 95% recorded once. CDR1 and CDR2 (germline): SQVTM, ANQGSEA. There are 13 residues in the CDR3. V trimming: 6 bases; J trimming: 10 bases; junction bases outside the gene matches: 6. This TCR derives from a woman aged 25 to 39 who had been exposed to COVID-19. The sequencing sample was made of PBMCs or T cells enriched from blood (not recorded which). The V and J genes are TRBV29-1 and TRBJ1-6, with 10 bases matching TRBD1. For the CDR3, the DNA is TGCAGCGTGGGGACAGGGGAAGACTCACCCCTCCACTTT. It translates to CSVGTGEDSPLHF.